Each of the 32 T cell receptor beta chains below was sequenced from the same sample in a study of Ad26.COV2.S vaccination and SARS-CoV-2 variants. TCRdb's copy holds only in-frame clones and misses some; the assay was immunoSEQ multiplex PCR. The table shows 410,000 or so clones, with approximately 90% occurring only once. The treatment denotes: around 19 received Ad26.COV2.S at low or high dose, single or two shots; 5 received placebo; per-sample allocation not given. Day 63 after the first injection of vaccine or placebo was the sampling time. Sequences were derived from peripheral blood, sampled in a trial of Ad26.COV2.S vaccine versus placebo. Receptors originate from a person aged 18-65 years who received the Ad26.COV2.S COVID-19 vaccine or a placebo.

The gene calls are TRBV7-2 and TRBJ2-3; TRBD2 is a possible D gene (6 bases). The CDR3 contains 16 residues. Trimming pared 4 bases from V and 2 bases from J, leaving 16 bases between. From germline, CDR1 is SGHTA and CDR2 FQGNSA. CDR3 DNA sequence: TGTGCCAGCAGCTGGAACCGGGACTTCCCCACAGATACGCAGTATTTT. Translated, it gives CASSWNRDFPTDTQYF.

The chain uses TRBV5-4 and TRBJ2-5; tentatively, D is TRBD2 (5 bases). The CDR3 has 14 residues. Germline V gene data show CDR1 as SGHNT and CDR2 as YYREEE (reference sequence). Trimming removed 3 bases at V and 4 bases at J, with 13 bases between. The CDR3 region has the DNA TGTGCCAGCAGCTCCGGACTGGTAGGAGAGACCCAGTACTTC. This sequence encodes CASSSGLVGETQYF.

The gene calls are TRBV18 and TRBJ2-5; 8 nucleotides agree with TRBD2. V gave up 0 bases and J gave up 1 base; unmatched junction bases: 4. CDR1 and CDR2 from the germline V gene are KGHSH and LQKENI. There are 16 residues in the CDR3. CDR3 in amino acids: CASSPPERGPQETQYF. CDR3 DNA sequence: TGTGCCAGCTCACCACCGGAGCGGGGGCCCCAAGAGACCCAGTACTTC.

CDR3 in DNA: TGTGCCAGCAGTTACGGAGGGATCTCTGGAAACACCATATATTTT. This codes for CASSYGGISGNTIYF. The rearrangement uses TRBV6-2 or TRBV6-3 and TRBJ1-3, with D uncertain. Germline V lookup: CDR1 MNHEY, CDR2 SVGEGT. Trimming took 2 bases from V and 0 from J, leaving 8 bases between them. This CDR3 is 15 amino acids long.

V gene TRBV4-3 combines with J gene TRBJ2-2; unclear D gene. The V end lost 4 bases, the J end lost 2 bases, and 2 bases lay between the germline ends. The CDR3 contains 12 residues. Germline-derived CDR1 and CDR2 are LGHNA and YSLEER. The CDR3 DNA reads TGCGCCAGCAGCCTTAACACCGGGGAGCTGTTTTTT. Amino acid sequence: CASSLNTGELFF.

The rearrangement uses TRBV5-6 and TRBJ2-3; D call uncertain. Germline-derived CDR1 and CDR2 are SGHDT and YYEEEE. The CDR3 is 16 amino acids. V was clipped by 0 bases and J by 1 base, with 12 bases between them. The CDR3 nucleotides read TGTGCCAGCAGCTTGGCGGTAGACGGACGCACAGATACGCAGTATTTT. Protein product: CASSLAVDGRTDTQYF.

This clone came up a few times. The gene calls are TRBV5-8 and TRBJ1-3, with D maybe TRBD1 (5 bases). The CDR3 extends over 15 amino acids. CDR1 and CDR2 (germline): SGHTS, YDEGEE. The V end was cut by 4 bases, the J end by 4 bases, with 15 bases between. The CDR3 here is CASSGPQGDGNTIYF. The CDR3 nucleotides read TGTGCCAGCAGCGGCCCCCAAGGGGACGGAAACACCATATATTTT. Drawing the rest from reference TRBV5-8 and TRBJ1-3, the complete variable domain is EAGVTQSPTHLIKTRGQQATLRCSPISGHTSVYWYQQALGLGLQFLLWYDEGEERNRGNFPPRFSGRQFPNYSSELNVNALELEDSALYLCASSGPQGDGNTIYFGEGSWLTVV.

The chain links TRBV18 to TRBJ1-5; TRBD1 might be the D (5 bases). The CDR3 extends over 14 amino acids. V was pared by 1 base and J by 6 bases, with 10 bases between. Germline V gives CDR1 KGHSH, CDR2 LQKENI. In DNA, the CDR3 is TGTGCCAGCTCACCACGGGAGGGGCCTCAGCCCCAGCATTTT. Translating it yields CASSPREGPQPQHF.

V gene TRBV4-3 combines with J gene TRBJ1-2, with D maybe TRBD1 (5 bases). CDR1 is LGHNA, CDR2 YSLEER, per germline. The CDR3 extends over 15 amino acids. With 3 bases removed from V and 6 bases from J, the gap between germline ends came to 17 bases. The DNA for the CDR3 is TGCGCCAGCAGCCATGGCTCCAGGGCCTACGATGGCTACACCTTC. Translation: CASSHGSRAYDGYTF.

The chain's CDR3 is CASIAGQGKYEQYF. The CDR3 DNA reads as TGTGCCAGCATCGCCGGACAGGGGAAATACGAGCAGTACTTC. The chain links TRBV28 to TRBJ2-7; 9 bases fit TRBD1. Germline assignment: CDR1 MDHEN and CDR2 SYDVKM. V dropped 7 bases and J dropped 4; count of bases not matched to a gene: 8. This CDR3 contains 14 residues. The complete variable domain, with remaining parts taken from reference TRBV28 and TRBJ2-7, reads DVKVTQSSRYLVKRTGEKVFLECVQDMDHENMFWYRQDPGLGLRLIYFSYDVKMKEKGDIPEGYSVSREKKERFSLILESASTNQTSMYLCASIAGQGKYEQYFGPGTRLTVT.

The genes are TRBV7-2 and TRBJ1-3; D unresolved. The germline V and J ends were trimmed by 1 base and 0 bases, with 10 bases remaining between them. Germline V gene lookup returns CDR1 SGHTA and CDR2 FQGNSA. CDR3 length: 16 residues. DNA for the CDR3: TGTGCCAGCAGCTTAGGAGACTGGTTCTCTGGAAACACCATATATTTT. Amino acid sequence: CASSLGDWFSGNTIYF.

The chain combines TRBV19 with TRBJ2-2, with D hard to call. The CDR3 runs 13 residues. V shed 3 bases and J shed 7 bases, with 9 bases lying between them. Germline CDR1 LNHDA, CDR2 SQIVND (reference sequence). The CDR3: CASSISGVGELFF. The CDR3 DNA reads as TGTGCCAGTAGTATTTCCGGTGTCGGGGAGCTGTTTTTT.

V is TRBV18 and J is TRBJ1-5; unclear D gene. The CDR3 covers 15 residues. Trimming took 3 bases from V and 2 from J, leaving 11 bases between them. Germline V gene data show CDR1 as KGHSH and CDR2 as LQKENI. Here the CDR3 DNA reads TGTGCCAGCTCACCCGGAAGGATGGGCAATCAGCCCCAGCATTTT. This translates into CASSPGRMGNQPQHF.

With regard to this clone: At the DNA level, this CDR3 is encoded by other sequences in the same sample as well. The chain combines TRBV7-2 with TRBJ2-7; no clear D gene. This CDR3 is 14 amino acids long. Germline values: CDR1 SGHTA, CDR2 FQGNSA. V was trimmed by 1 base and J by 0 bases, leaving 7 bases between them. The CDR3 here is CASSLGQSSYEQYF. The CDR3 DNA is TGTGCCAGCAGCTTAGGGCAAAGCTCCTACGAGCAGTACTTC.

The V gene is TRBV18, the J gene TRBJ2-1, with TRBD1 identical over 10 bases. After removal of 5 bases from V and 9 bases from J, the junction contained 13 bases not matched to a gene. The CDR3 is made up of 16 amino acids. Germline CDR1 reads KGHSH; CDR2 reads LQKENI. The DNA for the CDR3 is TGTGCCAGCTCAGCGACCGGGACAGGGGCCGGCGGTGAGCAGTTCTTC. Translated, it gives CASSATGTGAGGEQFF. The whole variable domain, remainder taken from reference TRBV18 and TRBJ2-1, is NAGVMQNPRHLVRRRGQEARLRCSPMKGHSHVYWYRQLPEEGLKFMVYLQKENIIDESGMPKERFSAEFPKEGPSILRIQQVVRGDSAAYFCASSATGTGAGGEQFFGPGTRLTVL.

The chain links TRBV6-2 or TRBV6-3 to TRBJ2-7, with TRBD1 identical over 8 bases. The V gene's germline CDR1 is MNHEY and CDR2 SVGEGT. The V gene end was trimmed by 2 bases and the J gene end by 3 bases; junction bases not matched to a gene: 6. CDR3 length equals 15 residues. CDR3 amino acids: CASSYQAGTGYEQYF. CDR3 nucleotides: TGTGCCAGCAGTTACCAAGCCGGGACAGGCTACGAGCAGTACTTC.

This sequence joins TRBV4-3 and TRBJ2-5; TRBD1 matches 9 bases. Per the germline V gene, CDR1 is LGHNA and CDR2 is YSLEER. The length of the CDR3 is 14 residues. J lost 3 bases, V lost 4 bases, and 3 bases had no gene match. The CDR3 loop reads CASSLGTGKETQYF. CDR3 nucleotide sequence: TGCGCCAGCAGCCTAGGGACAGGGAAAGAGACCCAGTACTTC.

The gene calls are TRBV12-3 or TRBV12-4 and TRBJ2-5; TRBD1 is a possible D gene (6 bases). The CDR3 runs to 13 residues. V lost 6 bases and J 2 bases, leaving 10 bases between the germline ends. The CDR3 DNA sequence: TGTGCCAGCAGGCGGACAGTTCAAGAGACCCAGTACTTC. It translates to CASRRTVQETQYF.

This chain's CDR3 is CASSLARGPYEQYF. Here the CDR3 DNA reads TGTGCCAGCAGCTTAGCGCGTGGGCCCTACGAGCAGTACTTC. The gene calls are TRBV7-6 and TRBJ2-7, with no clear D. The germline V and J ends were trimmed by 0 bases and 2 bases, with 8 bases remaining between them. Germline CDR1 reads SGHVS; CDR2 reads FNYEAQ. This CDR3 is built from 14 residues.

This clone was detected once. The chain is built from TRBV29-1 and TRBJ1-3; D uncertain. Trimming removed 2 bases at V and 7 bases at J, with 12 bases between. Germline V gene sequence: CDR1 SQVTM, CDR2 ANQGSEA. This CDR3 spans 13 amino acids. CDR3 DNA sequence: TGCAGCGTTGAAAGGGAGCGAAGGAACACCATATATTTT. It codes for CSVERERRNTIYF. The full variable domain, its missing parts supplied by reference TRBV29-1 and TRBJ1-3, is SAVISQKPSRDICQRGTSLTIQCQVDSQVTMMFWYRQQPGQSLTLIATANQGSEATYESGFVIDKFPISRPNLTFSTLTVSNMSPEDSSIYLCSVERERRNTIYFGEGSWLTVV.

J is TRBJ2-1 and V is TRBV27, with 9 bases matching TRBD2. Germline CDR1 reads MNHEY; CDR2 reads SMNVEV (reference sequence). CDR3 size: 14 residues. The ends lost 5 bases at V and 8 bases at J; junction bases unmatched: 7. CDR3 sequence reads: CASSRSSGVDEQFF. CDR3 bases: TGTGCCAGCAGTCGCTCTAGCGGGGTCGATGAGCAGTTCTTC.

This sequence joins TRBV10-2 and TRBJ2-7; D uncertain. V lost 0 bases to trimming and J lost 3 bases, with 3 bases between them. Germline V gene sequence: CDR1 WSHSY, CDR2 SAAADI. The CDR3 loop spans 12 amino acids. In DNA form, the CDR3 reads TGCGCCAGCAGTGAGTCTGGCTACGAGCAGTACTTC. As protein: CASSESGYEQYF.

The chain links TRBV19 to TRBJ1-6; D gene unclear. The CDR3 totals 15 residues. Germline V lookup: CDR1 LNHDA, CDR2 SQIVND (reference sequence). Deletions cut 8 bases from V and 4 bases from J, with 15 bases between. The CDR3 sequence: CASLPGAYYNSPLHF. DNA for the CDR3: TGTGCCAGTTTGCCAGGTGCTTATTATAATTCACCCCTCCACTTT.

The V call is TRBV27, the J call TRBJ2-7; D possibly corresponds to TRBD1 (6 bases). The length of the CDR3 is 15 residues. The V gene lost 0 bases and the J gene lost 4 bases, with 13 bases spanning the gap. CDR1 is MNHEY and CDR2 is SMNVEV in the germline V gene (reference sequence). CDR3 nucleotides: TGTGCCAGCAGTTTATCGGGTCGGACAGAGTACGAGCAGTACTTC. Residues: CASSLSGRTEYEQYF.

The V gene is TRBV5-1, the J gene TRBJ2-5, with D perhaps TRBD1 or TRBD2 (5 bases each). Trimming took off 7 bases at V and 3 bases at J, with 7 bases between the two ends. The CDR3 is 11 amino acids. CDR1 is SGHRS, CDR2 YFSETQ, per germline. Here the CDR3 reads CASRGEETQYF. CDR3 in DNA: TGCGCCAGCCGGGGCGAAGAGACCCAGTACTTC.

The chain links TRBV14 to TRBJ2-5; tentative D call: TRBD1 (6 bases). This CDR3 region has 16 residues. The V end was cut by 3 bases, the J end by 1 base, with 15 bases between. Germline CDR1 and CDR2: SGHDN and FVKESK. CDR3 amino acids: CASSQMTGQLQETQYF. The CDR3 DNA is TGTGCCAGCAGCCAGATGACAGGACAACTCCAAGAGACCCAGTACTTC.

CDR3 protein: CASSFGPPAGYTF. Here the CDR3 DNA reads TGCGCCAGCAGCTTCGGCCCCCCAGCGGGCTACACCTTC. This chain connects TRBV5-1 to TRBJ1-2; D is unclear. The germline V and J ends were trimmed by 2 bases and 8 bases, with 13 bases remaining between them. CDR3 size: 13 residues. Germline loops: CDR1 SGHRS, CDR2 YFSETQ. Using reference TRBV5-1 and TRBJ1-2 for the parts outside the CDR3, the full variable domain is KAGVTQTPRYLIKTRGQQVTLSCSPISGHRSVSWYQQTPGQGLQFLFEYFSETQRNKGNFPGRFSGRQFSNSRSEMNVSTLELGDSALYLCASSFGPPAGYTFGSGTRLTVV.

The rearrangement uses TRBV24-1 and TRBJ2-5; perhaps TRBD2 as D (5 bases). The CDR3 has 15 amino acids. Germline CDR1 reads KGHDR; CDR2 reads SFDVKD. V was cut by 3 bases and J by 3 bases, with 13 bases left in between. The CDR3 loop is CATSDNPGDKETQYF. The CDR3 DNA reads TGTGCCACCAGTGATAACCCCGGGGATAAAGAGACCCAGTACTTC.

The V call is TRBV30, the J call TRBJ1-1; D remains unclear. Germline lookup yields CDR1 GTSNPN and CDR2 SVGIG (reference sequence). The V end was cut by 0 bases, the J end by 3 bases, with 23 bases between. CDR3 length: 18 residues. DNA for the CDR3: TGTGCCTGGAGTGTCGATTGGTGGCGGTGGCAGGACTACACTGAAGCTTTCTTT. Protein product: CAWSVDWWRWQDYTEAFF.

This sequence joins TRBV6-5 and TRBJ1-2; no reliable D call. The ends were cut back, 6 bases at V and 3 bases at J, with 11 bases in the middle. This CDR3 has 13 residues. Germline CDR1 and CDR2: MNHEY and SVGAGI. CDR3 sequence (DNA): TGTGCCAGCAGAAGAGACTCATACTATGGCTACACCTTC. Its translation is CASRRDSYYGYTF.

The V and J genes are TRBV3-1 (or the pseudogene TRBV3-2) and TRBJ2-1; D not resolved. The V gene's germline CDR1 is LGHDT and CDR2 YNNKEL (reference sequence). The CDR3 runs to 13 residues. The V end was cut by 4 bases, the J end by 5 bases, with 9 bases between. CDR3 residues: CASSLGPNNEQFF. The CDR3 nucleotides are TGTGCCAGCAGCCTCGGGCCCAACAATGAGCAGTTCTTC.

The chain joins TRBV27 to TRBJ2-7; the D call may be TRBD1 or TRBD2 (5 bases each). This CDR3 region has 15 residues. Germline CDR1 is MNHEY and CDR2 is SMNVEV (reference sequence). The V end was cut by 3 bases, the J end by 1 base, with 13 bases between. The CDR3 nucleotides read TGTGCCAGCAGTTTTGAGGGGCCAAAATCCTACGAGCAGTACTTC. Translation: CASSFEGPKSYEQYF.